The source of this T cell receptor beta chain is a study of human T cells and chemical hapten exposure (dated by TCRdb to 2020 to 2023). About the investigation overall: Libraries were pooled for sequencing, and variation in per-sample TCR yields was attributed mainly to small differences in library volumes within the pool. In alopecia patients, the study followed how the peripheral blood TCR repertoire changed in vivo over primary and secondary sensitization to diphenylcyclopropenone (DPC), a hapten. Points the paper makes about the study in general: DPC sensitization did not change how many TCRs were above 1 in 1000 frequency, and no evidence was found of alterations in global repertoire structure. After repeated subsampling, changes were observed in the strength of the expansion versus patch-test correlation and in the threshold at which the correlation became significant.

During library preparation, unique molecular identifiers were attached to individual cDNA molecules so that TCRs could be counted quantitatively and reproducibly. Both TCR alpha and TCR beta chains were sequenced from each blood RNA sample. The study's own analysis went as follows. A median of approximately 96,000 TCRs per sample was observed, with a range of about 20,000 to 750,000. V, J and CDR3 annotation of the TCR reads was carried out using the Decombinator software suite. Every sample was subsampled to the same number of TCRs (28,000) for the PS versus PT1 abundance plots. Expanded TCRs were defined as absent before sensitization and observed at least eight times at the 2-week time point. The public sequencing data were trimmed at Q25 with fastp and processed into clonotypes with MiXCR by TCRdb, which kept only in-frame beta chains. A single entry per CDR3 protein holds the most common genes and DNA from its merged rows. V and J calls and clone size were set by TCRdb, not the authors. This sample holds 95,000 to 150,000 distinct CDR3 sequences; 6.5% to 10% were observed only once. The ten largest make up 1.4% of the sample.

Total RNA was extracted from unfractionated whole blood collected in Tempus Blood RNA tubes. Roughly five healthy volunteers were used as TCR sequencing controls and were bled at day 0, 2 weeks and 6 weeks. The germline V gene sets CDR1 to MNHEY and CDR2 to SVGAGI. After removal of 7 bases from V and 2 bases from J, the junction retains 12 bases not matched to a gene. The CDR3 contains 16 residues, cysteine and phenylalanine counted. Only the CDR3 region is kept as DNA, spanning 48 bases read in frame from base 1. This clonotype has ten or more counts. Its antigen specificity is not known. No base-level quality is on record; no much larger clone is a single base apart.

Input material: whole blood. The chain is made from TRBV6-5 and TRBJ2-3; the junction holds 7 bases that match TRBD2. This TCR was recovered from a human donor in good health. Some clones in this sample may be carry-over from other donors' samples. Donor details come from another sample of the same person, matched by shared clones. The nucleotide sequence is TGTGCCAGCAAATGGAGGCGGGACTATACCACAGATACGCAGTATTTT. Its amino acids are CASKWRRDYTTDTQYF.